This TCR beta chain was documented in a study of read filtering for tumor transcriptome and immune sequencing. This library used roughly 400 ng RNA and molecular barcoded adaptors spanning alpha/delta and beta/gamma chains. MiXCR was run by TCRdb on the reads, yielding one entry per CDR3 protein. The profile shows under 60,000 distinct CDR3 sequences, roughly 19% of them singletons. This clonotype was recorded at least ten times. This clonotype was obtained from a donor at least 40 years old with multiple myeloma. The sample comprised a population of CD138-negative cells sorted from bone marrow.

CDR3 coding DNA: TGTGCCACCAGTGGCCCAAGCGGGTCTGGGGCCAACGTCCTGACTTTC. Translated: CATSGPSGSGANVLTF. The chain combines TRBV24-1 with TRBJ2-6; a possible D gene is TRBD2 (6 bases). The CDR3 runs to 16 residues. Germline CDR1 is KGHDR and CDR2 is SFDVKD. Between the trimmed V and J ends, which lost 5 bases and 1 base, there was a span of 11 bases.